The 15 T cell receptor beta chains below were found in one sample sequenced in a study of blood T cells in healthy people across ages. The second PCR ran roughly 6 to 11 cycles with a sample-barcoded 5' primer and J-beta primers. MiXCR, applied by TCRdb to the 5' RACE reads, yields one record per CDR3 protein. Among about 400,000 distinct CDR3 sequences listed, more than 45% were seen once. The source material was blood. All receptors come from a man aged 55 to 69 in good health.

This chain links TRBV4-1 with TRBJ2-4; 8 positions agree with TRBD1. The J call is in doubt because the DNA end fits TRBJ2-7 better. This CDR3 has 16 residues. The germline V gene encodes CDR1 MGHRA and CDR2 YSYEKL. CDR3 bases: TGCGCCAGCAGCCAAGTCCCGGGACAGGCCCCCTACGAGCAGTACTTC. It specifies CASSQVPGQAPYEQYF.

The chain couples TRBV20-1 to TRBJ2-3, with no clear D. V gave up 6 bases and J gave up 0 bases, with 4 bases separating them. Germline loops: CDR1 DFQATT, CDR2 SNEGSKA (reference sequence). The CDR3 is 11 amino acids. The CDR3 here is CSASSTDTQYF. The CDR3 DNA reads as TGCAGTGCATCGAGCACAGATACGCAGTATTTT.

The V call is TRBV27, the J call TRBJ2-2, with D unclear. Per germline, CDR1 MNHEY and CDR2 SMNVEV (reference sequence). CDR3 length: 14 amino acids. The germline V and J ends were trimmed by 6 bases and 4 bases, with 12 bases remaining between them. CDR3 protein: CASSVRAVTGELFF. Here the CDR3 DNA reads TGTGCCAGCAGCGTAAGGGCTGTCACCGGGGAGCTGTTTTTT.

This rearrangement joins TRBV14 to TRBJ2-1, with 9 bases matching TRBD2. The end of the DNA aligns better with TRBJ2-7, so the J call may be wrong. The CDR3 runs 16 residues. Germline values: CDR1 SGHDN, CDR2 FVKESK. The CDR3 protein is CASTKGGRALYNEQYF. The CDR3 DNA follows: TGTGCCAGCACGAAGGGCGGGAGGGCCCTCTACAATGAGCAGTACTTC.

The V and J genes are TRBV29-1 and TRBJ2-4, with D perhaps matching TRBD1 or TRBD2 (6 bases each). The CDR3 is made up of 16 amino acids. Per germline, CDR1 SQVTM and CDR2 ANQGSEA. V lost 0 bases to trimming and J lost 3 bases, with 15 bases between them. The DNA for the CDR3 is TGCAGCGTTGAAGAAGGTTTGGGGGGCAACAAAAACATTCAGTACTTC. This sequence encodes CSVEEGLGGNKNIQYF.

This clonotype was picked up a small number of times. The chain couples TRBV7-3 to TRBJ2-1; maybe TRBD1 (7 bases). The CDR3 spans 16 residues. Germline CDR1 reads SGHTA; CDR2 reads FQGTGA. V gave up 0 bases and J gave up 7 bases, with 16 bases separating them. CDR3 sequence reads: CASSLTPSRGENEQFF. Here the CDR3 DNA reads TGTGCCAGCAGCTTAACCCCGAGCAGGGGGGAGAATGAGCAGTTCTTC.

J is TRBJ2-7 and V is TRBV5-4; TRBD2 matches 7 bases. The J call is uncertain, as TRBJ2-4 better fits the DNA end. The germline V gene has CDR1 SGHNT and CDR2 YYREEE (reference sequence). The CDR3 runs 16 residues. CDR3 in DNA: TGTGCCAGCAGCTTGTTTCTGGCGGGAGTAACCAACATTCAGTACTTC. The encoded protein is CASSLFLAGVTNIQYF.

The V call is TRBV29-1, the J call TRBJ2-1, with 11 positions matching TRBD2. Germline values: CDR1 SQVTM, CDR2 ANQGSEA. The CDR3 covers 16 residues. J was trimmed by 9 bases and V by 6 bases; bases with no gene match: 16. CDR3 nucleotide sequence: TGCAGCGTCCCGGGCGCACTAGCGGGGGCCAGGGGTGAGCAGTTCTTC. This sequence encodes CSVPGALAGARGEQFF.

V usage is TRBV20-1 and J usage is TRBJ2-3, with 8 nucleotides matching TRBD2. The CDR3 is 16 amino acids. The germline V gene encodes CDR1 DFQATT and CDR2 SNEGSKA (reference sequence). V shed 3 bases, J shed 0 bases, and the junction held 8 bases outside the gene matches. CDR3 nucleotides: TGCAGTGCTAGTATGGCTAGCGGGTTTAGCACAGATACGCAGTATTTT. This gives the protein CSASMASGFSTDTQYF.

This chain uses TRBV12-3 or TRBV12-4 with TRBJ2-5, with TRBD1 matching over 7 bases. This CDR3 is 15 amino acids long. V was clipped by 3 bases and J by 3 bases; unmatched bases: 7. CDR3 sequence reads: CASSFLGQAKETQYF. CDR3 bases: TGTGCCAGCAGTTTCCTTGGACAGGCAAAAGAGACCCAGTACTTC.

There are a few counts of this clonotype. V and J are TRBV29-1 and TRBJ1-2; 7 bases agree with TRBD1. CDR1 is SQVTM and CDR2 is ANQGSEA in the germline V gene. Losses at the gene ends were 8 bases for V and 2 bases for J; bases not matched to a gene: 8. CDR3 length equals 13 residues. The CDR3 protein is CSITGTANYGYTF. DNA of the CDR3: TGCAGCATAACCGGGACAGCAAACTATGGCTACACCTTC.

A few counts support this clonotype. V usage is TRBV12-3 or TRBV12-4 and J usage is TRBJ2-3, with 9 positions matching TRBD2. The CDR3 covers 15 residues. The V segment lost 6 bases and the J segment 2 bases; nucleotides outside the gene matches: 6. The CDR3 reads CASSRRLADTDTQYF. The CDR3 DNA reads as TGTGCCAGCAGCCGAAGACTAGCGGACACAGATACGCAGTATTTT.

The chain carries TRBV27 and TRBJ1-2; no definite D call. Per germline, CDR1 MNHEY and CDR2 SMNVEV (reference sequence). V lost 3 bases and J lost 0, with 11 bases in between. The CDR3 is 15 amino acids. The CDR3 bases are TGTGCCAGCAGTTTGCAAGGACGGACTAACTATGGCTACACCTTC. Encoded protein: CASSLQGRTNYGYTF.

The chain carries TRBV7-4 and TRBJ2-7; 7 positions agree with TRBD2. The V gene's germline CDR1 is SGHVT and CDR2 SQSDAQ. CDR3 length equals 12 residues. CDR3 region: CSGGRTPYEQYF. The DNA of the CDR3 is TGTTCTGGCGGGAGAACCCCCTACGAGCAGTACTTC.

This sequence joins TRBV7-9 and TRBJ2-1; perhaps TRBD2 as D (6 bases). Germline-derived CDR1 and CDR2 are SEHNR and FQNEAQ (reference sequence). CDR3 length equals 16 residues. The ends were cut back, 1 base at V and 8 bases at J, with 18 bases in the middle. In DNA, the CDR3 is TGTGCCAGCAGCTTAGGGCGTCGACTAGAGGGCGATGAGCAGTTCTTC. Translation: CASSLGRRLEGDEQFF.